The 20 T cell receptor beta chains reported below all come from one sample, sequenced in a study of shared clonotypes between healthy human individuals (dated by TCRdb to about 2020). Libraries were prepared through the immunoSEQ multiplex PCR assay. TCRdb carries this immuneACCESS record with in-frame sequences only. Its versions omit some clonotypes, under half of them owing to an unresolved V gene in the studies checked, with the rest unexplained. The sample data list around 700,000 clones, and about 80% of these were observed just once. The ten top clones hold around 1.8% of the sample. The specimen sequenced was memory CD4+ T cells sorted from blood. The sample's cell subset or site, from its label and the paper: CD45RA-negative fraction. All receptors derive from a woman aged 25 to 39 in good health.

This sequence joins TRBV9 and TRBJ2-1; 7 positions agree with TRBD2. The trim removed 7 bases at V and 4 bases at J, leaving 8 bases unmatched. This CDR3 is 14 amino acids long. Germline V lookup: CDR1 SGDLS, CDR2 YYNGEE. The CDR3 DNA follows: TGTGCCAGCGCGCCTAGCGGTATATACAATGAGCAGTTCTTC. This codes for CASAPSGIYNEQFF.

The rearrangement joins TRBV6-4 to TRBJ1-1; D gene uncertain. V was trimmed by 5 bases and J by 1 base, leaving 8 bases between them. Germline V gives CDR1 MRHNA, CDR2 SNTAGT. The CDR3 extends over 13 amino acids. CDR3 region: CASSQAQNTEAFF. The CDR3 DNA sequence: TGTGCCAGCAGTCAAGCCCAGAACACTGAAGCTTTCTTT.

The rearrangement links TRBV30 to TRBJ1-4; unclear D gene. The CDR3 runs 16 residues. The V end lost 3 bases, the J end lost 0 bases, and 14 bases lay between the germline ends. Per the germline V gene, CDR1 is GTSNPN and CDR2 is SVGIG (reference sequence). The CDR3 DNA follows: TGTGCCTGGAGGGCCATCGGGTACCCAACTAATGAAAAACTGTTTTTT. Its protein is CAWRAIGYPTNEKLFF.

This rearrangement joins TRBV6-5 to TRBJ1-1, with D tentatively TRBD1 (5 bases). V lost 6 bases to trimming and J lost 3 bases, with 14 bases between them. Germline values: CDR1 MNHEY, CDR2 SVGAGI. The CDR3 has 14 amino acids. CDR3 in amino acids: CASRTDGGDTEAFF. In nucleotides, the CDR3 is TGTGCCAGCAGAACAGACGGGGGGGACACTGAAGCTTTCTTT.

On this clone itself: The junction departs from the called germline gene at one end, perhaps through a read error. This chain uses TRBV25-1 with TRBJ2-7; no firm D call. The CDR3 totals 12 residues. Looked up from germline, CDR1 is MGHDK and CDR2 is SYGVNS. The CDR3 coding sequence is TGTGCCAGCAGTTCGGGCTCCAACGAGCAGTACTTC. It specifies CASSSGSNEQYF.

The table lists this clone with many counts. This sequence joins TRBV27 and TRBJ1-1, with TRBD1 identical over 9 bases. The germline gives CDR1 MNHEY, CDR2 SMNVEV (reference sequence). V trimming: 7 bases; J trimming: 0 bases; junction bases outside the gene matches: 9. The CDR3 consists of 16 residues. This chain's CDR3 is CASIRNRGLMNTEAFF. CDR3 bases: TGTGCCAGCATAAGGAACAGGGGGCTTATGAACACTGAAGCTTTCTTT.

The chain joins TRBV27 to TRBJ1-4; TRBD1 might be the D (5 bases). This CDR3 is built from 17 residues. Per the germline V gene, CDR1 is MNHEY and CDR2 is SMNVEV (reference sequence). The V end lost 5 bases, the J end lost 0 bases, and 16 bases lay between the germline ends. The CDR3 is CASSPHLGAATNEKLFF. The DNA of the CDR3 is TGTGCCAGCAGTCCTCACCTTGGGGCAGCAACTAATGAAAAACTGTTTTTT.

On this clone itself: One end of the junction varies from germline; a read error may be responsible. The rearrangement joins TRBV19 to TRBJ2-3, with D possibly TRBD1 on 5 matching bases. CDR1 and CDR2 from the germline V gene are LNHDA and SQIVND (reference sequence). The CDR3 extends over 17 amino acids. For the CDR3, the DNA is TGTGCCAGTAGTTTAGACAGCCAAATGGGTAGCACAGATACGCAGTATTTT. Its translation: CASSLDSQMGSTDTQYF.

V usage is TRBV18 and J usage is TRBJ2-3; D uncertain. Germline CDR1 reads KGHSH; CDR2 reads LQKENI. V was shortened by 0 bases and J by 0 bases, with 10 bases between the two germline ends. The CDR3 is 16 residues long. The CDR3 DNA follows: TGTGCCAGCTCACCACCGTTTACCACTAGCACAGATACGCAGTATTTT. Amino acids: CASSPPFTTSTDTQYF.

As concerns this clone: This sample also contains other DNA sequences that code for the same CDR3. This sequence joins TRBV5-1 and TRBJ2-5, with D uncertain. The CDR3 has 11 residues. CDR1 and CDR2 (germline): SGHRS, YFSETQ. Deletions cut 2 bases from V and 5 bases from J, with 4 bases between. In DNA form, the CDR3 reads TGCGCCAGCAGCTTCGAGGAGACCCAGTACTTC. Translated, it gives CASSFEETQYF. The whole variable domain, remainder taken from reference TRBV5-1 and TRBJ2-5, is KAGVTQTPRYLIKTRGQQVTLSCSPISGHRSVSWYQQTPGQGLQFLFEYFSETQRNKGNFPGRFSGRQFSNSRSEMNVSTLELGDSALYLCASSFEETQYFGPGTRLLVL.

V usage is TRBV6-6 and J usage is TRBJ1-2, with 7 bases identical to TRBD1. With V trimmed by 2 bases and J by 5 bases, 11 bases remained unmatched. The CDR3 extends over 16 amino acids. Germline assignment: CDR1 MNHNY and CDR2 SVGAGI (reference sequence). The CDR3 nucleotides are TGTGCCAGCAGTTACAGCCCTACAGGGGAAGGTTATGGCTACACCTTC. Amino acids: CASSYSPTGEGYGYTF.

This clone was seen a handful of times. The CDR3 nucleotides are TGTGCCAGCAGCGGGCTAGCGGAAACAGACTACAATGAGCAGTTCTTC. The encoded protein is CASSGLAETDYNEQFF. V gene TRBV27 combines with J gene TRBJ2-1; 7 bases map to TRBD2. The CDR3 has 16 amino acids. V lost 6 bases, J lost 3 bases, and 11 bases stayed unmatched. The germline gives CDR1 MNHEY, CDR2 SMNVEV (reference sequence).

This clone has at least ten counts. The chain uses TRBV7-2 and TRBJ1-5; D might be TRBD1 (5 bases). V lost 6 bases, J lost 2 bases, and 11 bases lay in between. Germline V gene sequence: CDR1 SGHTA, CDR2 FQGNSA. CDR3 length: 14 residues. CDR3 region: CASSSRVGNQPQHF. The CDR3 DNA is TGTGCCAGCAGTTCCAGGGTGGGCAATCAGCCCCAGCATTTT.

The chain carries TRBV18 and TRBJ2-2, with D possibly TRBD2 on 6 matching bases. Germline V lookup: CDR1 KGHSH, CDR2 LQKENI. The V end was cut by 1 base, the J end by 2 bases, with 11 bases between. This CDR3 contains 16 residues. CDR3 in amino acids: CASSPQLADNTGELFF. CDR3 DNA: TGTGCCAGCTCACCACAACTAGCAGATAACACCGGGGAGCTGTTTTTT.

This clone was seen just once. A much bigger clone sits one base away, suggesting this may be a read error. The chain couples TRBV27 to TRBJ2-2, with 7 nucleotides matching TRBD1. The germline V gene encodes CDR1 MNHEY and CDR2 SMNVEV (reference sequence). The CDR3 extends over 14 amino acids. J was trimmed by 1 base and V by 4 bases; bases with no gene match: 0. The CDR3 protein is CASSYRGNTGELFF. CDR3 nucleotide sequence: TGTGCCAGCAGTTACAGGGGGAACACCGGGGAGCTGTTTTTT.

This clone has more than one count but fewer than ten. This CDR3 is also generated by other DNA sequences in the sample. The chain is built from TRBV6-1 and TRBJ2-5, with D perhaps assigned TRBD1 or TRBD2 (5 bases each). CDR3 length: 12 residues. Trimming shortened V by 6 bases and J by 5 bases, and 10 bases separated the two germline ends. Germline CDR1 reads MNHNS; CDR2 reads SASEGT. The CDR3 region is CASRGDGETQYF. The CDR3 coding sequence is TGTGCCAGCAGGGGGGACGGCGAGACCCAGTACTTC.

V is TRBV9 and J is TRBJ2-3, with a tentative D call TRBD2 (6 bases). Looked up from germline, CDR1 is SGDLS and CDR2 is YYNGEE. V was shortened by 4 bases and J by 6 bases, with 21 bases between the two germline ends. This CDR3 contains 16 residues. CDR3 in amino acids: CASSKAGTGGVDTQYF. The CDR3, as DNA: TGTGCCAGCAGCAAAGCCGGGACTGGGGGTGTGGATACGCAGTATTTT.

The chain recombines TRBV2 with TRBJ1-5; no firm D call. Trimming left V 6 bases short and J 2 bases short, with 17 bases between. The CDR3 spans 16 residues. Germline V lookup: CDR1 SNHLY, CDR2 FYNNEI. The CDR3 here is CASSPISNLGNQPQHF. CDR3 DNA sequence: TGTGCCAGCAGCCCCATTTCAAACCTGGGCAATCAGCCCCAGCATTTT.

The rearrangement joins TRBV10-3 to TRBJ2-7, with a tentative D call TRBD1 (5 bases). Germline loops: CDR1 ENHRY, CDR2 SYGVKD. Trimming took 11 bases from V and 2 from J, leaving 13 bases between them. The CDR3 is 12 amino acids. CDR3 amino acids: CAVGAGPYEQYF. CDR3 coding DNA: TGTGCCGTTGGGGCCGGACCCTACGAGCAGTACTTC.

CDR3 DNA: TGTGCCAGCAGCTCTCCAAGGATTCTAGCGGGAGCTCGGTACGAGCAGTACTTC. Its protein is CASSSPRILAGARYEQYF. J is TRBJ2-7 and V is TRBV7-2, with 10 bases lining up with TRBD2. The CDR3 runs to 18 residues. The V gene's germline CDR1 is SGHTA and CDR2 FQGNSA. The trim removed 4 bases at V and 4 bases at J, leaving 16 bases unmatched.